Listed here are 14 T cell receptor beta chains from one sample, sequenced in a study of CD8 T cell repertoires and HIV-1 epitope variants. The assay was immunoSEQ multiplex PCR, and TCRdb's table has in-frame clones only and misses some. The sample holds tens of thousands of clones; roughly four fifths are singletons and the top ten take roughly 24%. Sample: uncultured baseline CD8+ T cells from peripheral blood mononuclear cells (PBMCs). The origin of the receptors is a male donor with HIV.

This rearrangement joins TRBV4-2 to TRBJ2-7; D gene unclear. The CDR3 runs to 15 residues. Germline V gene sequence: CDR1 LGHNA, CDR2 YNFKEQ. The V and J ends lost 1 base and 2 bases respectively, with 12 bases between them. DNA for the CDR3: TGTGCCAGCAGCCAAGCACTCAGTGCTACCTACGAGCAGTACTTC. Residues: CASSQALSATYEQYF.

The CDR3 protein is CASSIDGHTDTQYF. CDR3 nucleotide sequence: TGTGCCAGTAGTATAGATGGCCACACAGATACGCAGTATTTT. The chain combines TRBV19 with TRBJ2-3; D unresolved. Looked up from germline, CDR1 is LNHDA and CDR2 is SQIVND (reference sequence). CDR3 size: 14 residues. Trimming pared 0 bases from V and 2 bases from J, leaving 6 bases between.

This clone was counted between two and nine times. V gene TRBV5-8 combines with J gene TRBJ1-6; 8 bases map to TRBD1. The CDR3 length is 14 residues. V was clipped by 5 bases and J by 9 bases; unmatched bases: 7. CDR1 SGHTS and CDR2 YDEGEE come from the germline V gene. The CDR3, as DNA: TGTGCCAGCAGTCGAGACAGGGGTGGTTCACCCCTCCACTTT. It codes for CASSRDRGGSPLHF.

The rearrangement uses TRBV30 and TRBJ1-4; D gene unclear. The CDR3 is 12 residues long. The germline V gene encodes CDR1 GTSNPN and CDR2 SVGIG (reference sequence). The V end lost 6 bases, the J end lost 0 bases, and 5 bases lay between the germline ends. The CDR3 sequence is CACKATNEKLFF. CDR3 in DNA: TGTGCCTGTAAGGCAACTAATGAAAAACTGTTTTTT.

This rearrangement joins TRBV9 to TRBJ1-1; D possibly corresponds to TRBD1 (5 bases). CDR3 size: 13 residues. Deletions cut 5 bases from V and 1 base from J, with 9 bases between. Per germline, CDR1 SGDLS and CDR2 YYNGEE. CDR3 nucleotide sequence: TGTGCCAGCAGTCGAGGGGCGAACACTGAAGCTTTCTTT. Amino acid sequence: CASSRGANTEAFF.

The rearrangement links TRBV13 to TRBJ1-2; 8 nucleotides align to TRBD1. Losses at the gene ends were 5 bases for V and 6 bases for J; bases not matched to a gene: 14. Germline assignment: CDR1 PRHDT and CDR2 FYEKMQ (reference sequence). The length of the CDR3 is 16 residues. The CDR3: CASSRPRDRREDGYTF. The CDR3 nucleotides read TGTGCCAGCAGCCGACCCCGGGACAGGAGGGAGGATGGCTACACCTTC.

The chain recombines TRBV7-6 with TRBJ2-7; 8 bases agree with TRBD2. This CDR3 is built from 16 residues. The V and J ends lost 5 bases and 0 bases, in that order; junction bases with no gene match: 9. Germline CDR1 is SGHVS and CDR2 is FNYEAQ. In DNA form, the CDR3 reads TGTGCCAGCAGCCCCGTAACCACTAGCGGCTCCTACGAGCAGTACTTC. This codes for CASSPVTTSGSYEQYF.

On this clone: Compared with germline, one end of the junction differs, possibly owing to a read error. The J gene is TRBJ2-1, the V gene TRBV7-7; TRBD2 matches at 12 bases. CDR1 and CDR2 (germline): SSHAT, FNYEAQ (reference sequence). The CDR3 runs to 16 residues. Here the CDR3 reads CASSPNLAGGYNEQFF. DNA of the CDR3: TGTGCTAGCAGTCCAAATCTAGCGGGAGGGTACAATGAGCAGTTCTTC.

The chain recombines TRBV7-9 with TRBJ2-1, with 10 positions matching TRBD2. V was clipped by 5 bases and J by 5 bases; unmatched bases: 9. Looked up from germline, CDR1 is SEHNR and CDR2 is FQNEAQ (reference sequence). This CDR3 contains 16 residues. CDR3 sequence reads: CASSLEAGGWNNEQFF. The CDR3 nucleotides are TGTGCCAGCAGCCTCGAAGCGGGAGGGTGGAACAATGAGCAGTTCTTC.

This chain joins TRBV28 and TRBJ1-5; D is possibly TRBD1 (5 bases). CDR3 size: 13 residues. Germline V gives CDR1 MDHEN, CDR2 SYDVKM. Trimming took off 3 bases at V and 6 bases at J, with 9 bases between the two ends. The chain's CDR3 is CASSFGRGQPQHF. The CDR3 DNA sequence: TGTGCCAGCAGTTTTGGAAGGGGTCAGCCCCAGCATTTT.

The chain has TRBV6-6 and TRBJ1-2, with D tentatively TRBD1 (5 bases). The CDR3 is 16 residues long. Trimming left V 8 bases short and J 4 bases short, with 23 bases between. Germline V gives CDR1 MNHNY, CDR2 SVGAGI (reference sequence). The CDR3 loop is CASRGPSREFGYGYTF. In nucleotides, the CDR3 is TGTGCCAGCCGGGGACCCTCCAGGGAGTTCGGCTATGGCTACACCTTC.

This sequence joins TRBV10-2 and TRBJ2-7; 8 bases are a match to TRBD2. With V trimmed by 6 bases and J by 2 bases, 0 bases remained unmatched. The CDR3 is 12 amino acids. Germline V lookup: CDR1 WSHSY, CDR2 SAAADI. CDR3 region: CASRAGAYEQYF. CDR3 DNA sequence: TGCGCCAGCAGAGCGGGAGCCTACGAGCAGTACTTC.

The genes are TRBV29-1 and TRBJ1-5; TRBD1 might be the D (6 bases). From germline, CDR1 is SQVTM and CDR2 ANQGSEA. The CDR3 extends over 14 amino acids. The ends were cut back, 4 bases at V and 1 base at J, with 11 bases in the middle. The CDR3 region is CSVVQGGSNQPQHF. CDR3 bases: TGCAGCGTTGTACAGGGTGGAAGCAATCAGCCCCAGCATTTT.

This rearrangement joins TRBV5-4 to TRBJ2-7, with 8 bases matching TRBD2. The CDR3 is 13 residues long. Germline loops: CDR1 SGHNT, CDR2 YYREEE (reference sequence). The V segment lost 8 bases and the J segment 2 bases; nucleotides outside the gene matches: 6. The CDR3 DNA sequence: TGTGCCAGTCGGCGGGAGGACCCCTACGAGCAGTACTTC. This sequence encodes CASRREDPYEQYF.